What follows are 32 T cell receptor beta chains derived from one specimen sequenced in a study of blood T cell repertoires in COVID-19. Data came from immunoSEQ multiplex PCR; TCRdb stores just in-frame clones and leaves some out. In the table there are under 300,000 clones, 87% of which are singletons. Sequenced: peripheral blood. The receptors derive from a man aged 60 to 75 who had recovered from COVID-19.

The V call is TRBV9, the J call TRBJ2-3; 9 positions match TRBD1. Germline CDR1 and CDR2: SGDLS and YYNGEE. The ends lost 3 bases at V and 2 bases at J; junction bases unmatched: 4. There are 15 residues in the CDR3. The DNA of the CDR3 is TGTGCCAGCAGCGCTTGGACAGGGGCCACAGATACGCAGTATTTT. Amino acids: CASSAWTGATDTQYF.

This clone has at least ten counts. V usage is TRBV27 and J usage is TRBJ1-5; D unresolved. The germline gives CDR1 MNHEY, CDR2 SMNVEV (reference sequence). V shed 8 bases and J shed 4 bases, with 18 bases lying between them. There are 15 residues in the CDR3. CDR3 nucleotide sequence: TGTGCCAGCGGGAGCCCGGCGGCGGGGAATCAGCCCCAGCATTTT. It translates to CASGSPAAGNQPQHF.

This sequence joins TRBV5-1 and TRBJ2-4; D is perhaps TRBD2 (6 bases). CDR1 and CDR2 from the germline V gene are SGHRS and YFSETQ. The CDR3 totals 19 residues. Trimming pared 0 bases from V and 1 base from J, leaving 20 bases between. CDR3 bases: TGCGCCAGCAGCTTGGAAGCGGTCCCACTAGCTCAGGCCAAAAACATTCAGTACTTC. Translating it yields CASSLEAVPLAQAKNIQYF.

The chain carries TRBV5-5 and TRBJ1-5; 7 bases match TRBD1. The J segment lost 5 bases and the V segment lost 5 bases, leaving 4 bases of the junction unmatched. Germline CDR1 reads SGHKS; CDR2 reads YYEKEE (reference sequence). This CDR3 comprises 13 residues. The CDR3 region is CASSWDRDQPQHF. The DNA of the CDR3 is TGTGCCAGCAGTTGGGACAGAGATCAGCCCCAGCATTTT. Full variable domain (outside the CDR3, taken from reference TRBV5-5 and TRBJ1-5): DAGVTQSPTHLIKTRGQQVTLRCSPISGHKSVSWYQQVLGQGPQFIFQYYEKEERGRGNFPDRFSARQFPNYSSELNVNALLLGDSALYLCASSWDRDQPQHFGDGTRLSIL.

The V call is TRBV29-1, the J call TRBJ1-5; D is possibly TRBD1 (6 bases). CDR3 size: 13 residues. Germline-derived CDR1 and CDR2 are SQVTM and ANQGSEA. The germline V and J ends were trimmed by 6 bases and 6 bases, with 15 bases remaining between them. CDR3 coding DNA: TGCAGCGTCGCACTAGGGGGTTTTCAGCCCCAGCATTTT. Translation gives CSVALGGFQPQHF.

The rearrangement uses TRBV5-1 and TRBJ2-3, with a possible D match to TRBD1 (5 bases). In germline, CDR1 is SGHRS, CDR2 YFSETQ. Trimming removed 5 bases from V and 4 bases from J, with 17 bases in between. The CDR3 consists of 15 residues. Here the CDR3 reads CASRPSPQGPDTQYF. CDR3 DNA sequence: TGCGCCAGCAGACCTTCCCCCCAGGGTCCAGATACGCAGTATTTT. Looking up the rest from reference TRBV5-1 and TRBJ2-3 gives the full variable domain: KAGVTQTPRYLIKTRGQQVTLSCSPISGHRSVSWYQQTPGQGLQFLFEYFSETQRNKGNFPGRFSGRQFSNSRSEMNVSTLELGDSALYLCASRPSPQGPDTQYFGPGTRLTVL.

This clone was observed once. The genes are TRBV4-2 and TRBJ2-3; D remains ambiguous. The V end lost 0 bases, the J end lost 6 bases, and 10 bases lay between the germline ends. Germline assignment: CDR1 LGHNA and CDR2 YNFKEQ. This CDR3 has 14 residues. DNA of the CDR3: TGTGCCAGCAGCCAAGATTATCGCCGGGATACGCAGTATTTT. It is translated as CASSQDYRRDTQYF.

In its sample, this clone was seen a few times. This chain joins TRBV18 and TRBJ1-1, with D unresolved. The CDR3 contains 12 residues. The V end was cut by 8 bases, the J end by 4 bases, with 11 bases between. CDR1 and CDR2 (germline): KGHSH, LQKENI. The CDR3 is CASILEATEAFF. The CDR3 coding sequence is TGTGCCAGCATCCTTGAGGCCACTGAAGCTTTCTTT. The full variable domain, rest sourced from reference TRBV18 and TRBJ1-1, is NAGVMQNPRHLVRRRGQEARLRCSPMKGHSHVYWYRQLPEEGLKFMVYLQKENIIDESGMPKERFSAEFPKEGPSILRIQQVVRGDSAAYFCASILEATEAFFGQGTRLTVV.

This CDR3 reads CAIRAGTTTYEQYF. The DNA for the CDR3 is TGTGCCATCAGGGCCGGGACTACTACCTACGAGCAGTACTTC. This rearrangement joins TRBV10-3 to TRBJ2-7, with 7 nucleotides matching TRBD2. The CDR3 spans 14 residues. V shed 6 bases and J 2 bases; nucleotides not matched to a gene: 7. Germline V gene sequence: CDR1 ENHRY, CDR2 SYGVKD.

CDR3 DNA sequence: TGTGCCAGCAGCGCTACAGGGACGGGGTTTGAGCAGTACTTC. Residues: CASSATGTGFEQYF. This chain links TRBV4-2 with TRBJ2-7, with TRBD1 as a possible D gene (6 bases). With 5 bases removed from V and 7 bases from J, the gap between germline ends came to 18 bases. CDR3 length: 14 amino acids. Germline V CDR1 and CDR2: LGHNA, YNFKEQ.

V gene TRBV5-1 combines with J gene TRBJ1-3; 8 bases agree with TRBD1. The CDR3 runs 16 residues. CDR1 is SGHRS and CDR2 is YFSETQ in the germline V gene. J was trimmed by 2 bases and V by 2 bases; bases with no gene match: 6. The CDR3 spells CASSLQGQGAGNTIYF. The DNA for the CDR3 is TGCGCCAGCAGCTTACAAGGACAGGGCGCTGGAAACACCATATATTTT.

V is TRBV5-1 and J is TRBJ2-2; 7 nucleotides line up with TRBD2. This CDR3 region has 15 residues. J gave up 2 bases and V 4 bases, and 5 bases lay outside the gene matches. In germline, CDR1 is SGHRS, CDR2 YFSETQ. The CDR3 here is CASSPGLQNTGELFF. CDR3 nucleotides: TGCGCCAGCAGCCCGGGACTACAAAACACCGGGGAGCTGTTTTTT.

This chain uses TRBV6-5 with TRBJ2-7, with D tentatively TRBD1 (6 bases). This CDR3 is built from 12 residues. V was clipped by 6 bases and J by 7 bases, with 13 bases between them. Germline V gene sequence: CDR1 MNHEY, CDR2 SVGAGI. CDR3 coding DNA: TGTGCCAGCAGCGGACAGTGGGGAGAGCAGTACTTC. Amino acids: CASSGQWGEQYF.

The chain is built from TRBV30 and TRBJ2-3; 15 bases agree with TRBD2. The CDR3 loop spans 18 amino acids. V was clipped by 0 bases and J by 0 bases; unmatched bases: 4. CDR1 and CDR2 (germline): GTSNPN, SVGIG (reference sequence). In DNA form, the CDR3 reads TGTGCCTGGAGTGTAGGGACTAGCGGGGGGTCTAGCACAGATACGCAGTATTTT. Its translation is CAWSVGTSGGSSTDTQYF.

The chain is built from TRBV5-1 and TRBJ1-1; a possible D gene is TRBD1 (5 bases). The CDR3 extends over 15 amino acids. The germline V gene has CDR1 SGHRS and CDR2 YFSETQ. V dropped 4 bases and J dropped 5 bases, with 18 bases sitting between them. The CDR3 region is CASSLPRGGETEAFF. DNA for the CDR3: TGCGCCAGCAGCCTCCCTCGGGGGGGAGAAACTGAAGCTTTCTTT.

This clone was found once. J is TRBJ1-1 and V is TRBV2; 7 nucleotides line up with TRBD1. Germline CDR1 is SNHLY and CDR2 is FYNNEI. The CDR3 spans 13 residues. V lost 3 bases to trimming and J lost 12 bases; unmatched junction nucleotides: 10. Here the CDR3 DNA reads TGTGCCAGCAGTGATCTTGGCAGGGGGAAGTCTTTCTTT. Translated: CASSDLGRGKSFF.

A single count supports this clone. The chain uses TRBV6-5 and TRBJ1-5; D unresolved. The germline gives CDR1 MNHEY, CDR2 SVGAGI. The CDR3 covers 14 residues. V lost 8 bases to trimming and J lost 0 bases, with 11 bases between them. CDR3 nucleotide sequence: TGTGCCAGCGAGTATATAAATAGCAATCAGCCCCAGCATTTT. As protein: CASEYINSNQPQHF.

This chain joins TRBV19 and TRBJ1-1; D is unresolved. The CDR3 is 13 residues long. Looked up from germline, CDR1 is LNHDA and CDR2 is SQIVND (reference sequence). V lost 8 bases and J 4 bases, leaving 14 bases between the germline ends. CDR3 in DNA: TGTGCCAGTTCCGCAAAAGAGGGCACTGAAGCTTTCTTT. Protein: CASSAKEGTEAFF.

The V and J genes are TRBV11-2 and TRBJ2-5, with 11 bases fitting TRBD2. This CDR3 has 16 residues. Germline V gene data show CDR1 as SGHAT and CDR2 as FQNNGV. The trim removed 3 bases at V and 1 base at J, leaving 4 bases unmatched. CDR3 loop: CASSFLAGGFQETQYF. Here the CDR3 DNA reads TGTGCCAGCAGCTTCCTAGCGGGGGGCTTCCAAGAGACCCAGTACTTC.

J is TRBJ1-4 and V is TRBV7-2, with 8 bases matching TRBD1. J was trimmed by 0 bases and V by 3 bases; bases with no gene match: 3. The CDR3 extends over 16 amino acids. The V gene's germline CDR1 is SGHTA and CDR2 FQGNSA. CDR3 coding DNA: TGTGCCAGCAGCTTCTACAGGGGGTCAACTAATGAAAAACTGTTTTTT. This encodes CASSFYRGSTNEKLFF.

This chain joins TRBV20-1 and TRBJ1-1; D is unresolved. V was shortened by 3 bases and J by 0 bases, with 8 bases between the two germline ends. The CDR3 extends over 13 amino acids. Germline lookup yields CDR1 DFQATT and CDR2 SNEGSKA (reference sequence). The CDR3 is CSASRRLNTEAFF. CDR3 bases: TGCAGTGCTAGTAGGCGGTTGAACACTGAAGCTTTCTTT.

The CDR3: CASSSPGQGLGNSPLHF. CDR3 nucleotides: TGTGCCAGCAGTTCCCCGGGACAGGGTCTTGGTAATTCACCCCTCCACTTT. The V and J genes are TRBV27 and TRBJ1-6; 9 bases fit TRBD1. Unmatched junction bases numbered 10, after V lost 4 bases and J lost 6 bases. The CDR3 loop spans 17 amino acids. CDR1 and CDR2 from the germline V gene are MNHEY and SMNVEV (reference sequence).

The genes are TRBV2 and TRBJ2-3; the D is unclear. Deletions cut 8 bases from V and 6 bases from J, with 12 bases between. The CDR3 consists of 12 residues. From germline, CDR1 is SNHLY and CDR2 FYNNEI. CDR3 DNA: TGTGCCAGCCACGGTCCCACCGATACGCAGTATTTT. This gives the protein CASHGPTDTQYF.

V and J are TRBV27 and TRBJ2-2; 7 positions agree with TRBD2. V shed 5 bases, J shed 4 bases, and the junction held 7 bases outside the gene matches. The CDR3 extends over 15 amino acids. Germline loops: CDR1 MNHEY, CDR2 SMNVEV (reference sequence). CDR3 protein: CASSPRAGTTGELFF. The CDR3, as DNA: TGTGCCAGCAGTCCCCGAGCGGGGACCACCGGGGAGCTGTTTTTT.

The J gene is TRBJ2-7, the V gene TRBV18; 9 bases match TRBD1. J lost 4 bases, V lost 2 bases, and 3 bases had no gene match. CDR3 size: 14 residues. Germline V gene data show CDR1 as KGHSH and CDR2 as LQKENI. In DNA, the CDR3 is TGTGCCAGCTCACCAACCGGGACAGGGTACGAGCAGTACGTC. Translation: CASSPTGTGYEQYV.

In this sample, this clone turned up a few times. CDR3 nucleotide sequence: TGTGCCAGTAGCCGGGGACAGGGGGCGGTACATGGCGGCTACACCTTC. Its translation is CASSRGQGAVHGGYTF. The chain recombines TRBV19 with TRBJ1-2; 12 bases line up with TRBD1. The CDR3 has 16 residues. Losses at the gene ends were 6 bases for V and 8 bases for J; bases not matched to a gene: 13. Per the germline V gene, CDR1 is LNHDA and CDR2 is SQIVND (reference sequence).

This clone appeared a few times. The chain is built from TRBV7-9 and TRBJ1-2; 10 positions match TRBD1. The CDR3 extends over 14 amino acids. Germline CDR1 reads SEHNR; CDR2 reads FQNEAQ (reference sequence). J gave up 5 bases and V 4 bases, and 4 bases lay outside the gene matches. As DNA, the CDR3 is TGTGCCAGCAGCTGGCGGACAGGGGGATATGGCTACACCTTC. Its translation is CASSWRTGGYGYTF.

J is TRBJ2-1 and V is TRBV20-1; D is unresolved. This CDR3 contains 11 residues. CDR1 DFQATT and CDR2 SNEGSKA come from the germline V gene (reference sequence). Deletions cut 6 bases from V and 4 bases from J, with 7 bases between. In nucleotides, the CDR3 is TGCAGTGCCCCCGTTTACAATGAGCAGTTCTTC. Its translation: CSAPVYNEQFF.

The CDR3 DNA sequence: TGTGCCAGCAGTGAATTTTACGGGACAGATTACAATGAGCAGTTCTTC. This codes for CASSEFYGTDYNEQFF. This chain links TRBV6-1 with TRBJ2-1; TRBD1 aligns across 7 bases. This CDR3 spans 16 amino acids. Trimming removed 2 bases from V and 4 bases from J; junction bases left unmatched: 8. Germline values: CDR1 MNHNS, CDR2 SASEGT.

This clone was observed a single time. In DNA form, the CDR3 reads TGTGCCAGCAGCTGGTTGCGGGGGGCAATCACAGATACGCAGTATTTT. This translates into CASSWLRGAITDTQYF. The genes are TRBV5-5 and TRBJ2-3, with 8 bases that match TRBD2. In germline, CDR1 is SGHKS, CDR2 YYEKEE (reference sequence). The CDR3 spans 16 residues. V trimming: 3 bases; J trimming: 2 bases; junction bases outside the gene matches: 8. Looking up the rest from reference TRBV5-5 and TRBJ2-3 gives the full variable domain: DAGVTQSPTHLIKTRGQQVTLRCSPISGHKSVSWYQQVLGQGPQFIFQYYEKEERGRGNFPDRFSARQFPNYSSELNVNALLLGDSALYLCASSWLRGAITDTQYFGPGTRLTVL.

The chain links TRBV19 to TRBJ2-2; 8 nucleotides align to TRBD1. The CDR3 extends over 16 amino acids. V lost 5 bases and J lost 5; bases outside the gene matches: 10. Germline assignment: CDR1 LNHDA and CDR2 SQIVND (reference sequence). The CDR3 DNA follows: TGTGCCAGTAGTCGGAGTCGCAGGGGGCAAACCGGGGAGCTGTTTTTT. This encodes CASSRSRRGQTGELFF.

The V gene is TRBV19, the J gene TRBJ2-2; D is unresolved. CDR3 size: 14 residues. Trimming removed 3 bases from V and 0 bases from J, with 5 bases in between. Germline CDR1 and CDR2: LNHDA and SQIVND (reference sequence). As DNA, the CDR3 is TGTGCCAGTAGTATCTTAGCGAACACCGGGGAGCTGTTTTTT. It translates to CASSILANTGELFF.